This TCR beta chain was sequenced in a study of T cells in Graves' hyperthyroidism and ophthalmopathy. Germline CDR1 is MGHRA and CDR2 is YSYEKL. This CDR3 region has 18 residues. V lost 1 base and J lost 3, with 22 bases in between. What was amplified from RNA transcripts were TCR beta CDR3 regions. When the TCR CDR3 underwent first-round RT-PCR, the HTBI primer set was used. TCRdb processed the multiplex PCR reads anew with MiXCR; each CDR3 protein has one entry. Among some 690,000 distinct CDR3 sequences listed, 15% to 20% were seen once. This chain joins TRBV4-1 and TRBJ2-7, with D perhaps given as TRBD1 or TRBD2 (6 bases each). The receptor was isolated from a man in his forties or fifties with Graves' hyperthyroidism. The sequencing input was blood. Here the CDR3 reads CASSQVIQRGAIHYEQYF. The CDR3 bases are TGCGCCAGCAGCCAAGTAATTCAAAGGGGGGCTATACACTACGAGCAGTACTTC.